This TCR beta chain was retrieved from a study of T cells in narcolepsy. Profiling relied on immunoSEQ multiplex PCR, and the TCRdb table lists in-frame clones only, not all of them. This sample has about 30,000 clones, with around four fifths found just once. CDR1 is MGHRA and CDR2 is YSYEKL in the germline V gene. V was pared by 2 bases and J by 7 bases, with 3 bases of the junction left unmatched. This CDR3 is 14 amino acids long. The chain couples TRBV4-1 to TRBJ1-4; 8 positions agree with TRBD1. This receptor was identified in a human donor in good health. The sequenced sample was memory (CD45RA-) CD4+ T cells from blood. In DNA form, the CDR3 reads TGCGCCAGCAGCCAACAGGGGGCTCGTGAAAAACTGTTTTTT. It codes for CASSQQGAREKLFF.